This record concerns one T cell receptor beta chain sequence. Trimming removed 2 bases from V and 3 bases from J, with 4 bases in between. This CDR3 has 13 residues. These data are taken from a study of control samples from healthy donors and cancer patients. TCRdb keeps only in-frame clones here, not all; method: immunoSEQ multiplex PCR. This sample has nearly 9,500 clones; over 75% occur once, and the top ten carry 15% to 20%. The gene calls are TRBV12-3 or TRBV12-4 and TRBJ2-2; D ambiguous. Sample: PBMCs. This TCR was sampled from a man in his fifties or sixties with colorectal cancer. The CDR3 nucleotides read TGTGCCAGCAGTTTACTGGACACCGGGGAGCTGTTTTTT. This translates into CASSLLDTGELFF.